Each of the 6 T cell receptor beta chains below was sequenced from the same sample in a study of T cells in Graves' hyperthyroidism and ophthalmopathy. Amplification of TCR beta CDR3 regions was performed using RNA transcripts as template. The primer set for the first-round RT-PCR of the TCR CDR3 was HTBI. In TCRdb, the multiplex PCR reads were re-called with MiXCR into one record per CDR3 protein. The sample shows a few hundred thousand distinct CDR3 sequences, 20% to 25% of them seen only once. Sequencing used blood. The receptors were sampled from a woman between 65 and 79 years old with Graves' ophthalmopathy.

This clonotype was seen ten or more times. The chain combines TRBV27 with TRBJ2-7; D might be TRBD1 or TRBD2, each matching 7 bases. From germline, CDR1 is MNHEY and CDR2 SMNVEV (reference sequence). Between the trimmed V and J ends, which lost 3 bases and 4 bases, there was a span of 10 bases. The CDR3 totals 13 residues. For the CDR3, the DNA is TGTGCCAGCAGTTTTCAGGGGGGGTACGAGCAGTACTTC. It translates to CASSFQGGYEQYF.

This clonotype was recorded a few times. The V and J genes are TRBV2 and TRBJ1-1; D gene unclear. This CDR3 is 14 amino acids long. Germline V gives CDR1 SNHLY, CDR2 FYNNEI. The V gene lost 7 bases and the J gene lost 0 bases, with 12 bases spanning the gap. Here the CDR3 reads CASTGLIMNTEAFF. The CDR3 nucleotides are TGTGCCAGCACCGGACTGATCATGAACACTGAAGCTTTCTTT.

This clonotype came up a few times. CDR3 amino acids: CASSLAGQITDTQYF. CDR3 DNA sequence: TGCGCCAGCAGCTTGGCTGGACAGATCACAGATACGCAGTATTTT. This chain connects TRBV5-1 to TRBJ2-3; a weak D match, TRBD1 (6 bases). The germline V and J ends were trimmed by 0 bases and 2 bases, with 10 bases remaining between them. The germline gives CDR1 SGHRS, CDR2 YFSETQ. CDR3 length: 15 amino acids. Variable domain in full (rest from reference TRBV5-1 and TRBJ2-3): KAGVTQTPRYLIKTRGQQVTLSCSPISGHRSVSWYQQTPGQGLQFLFEYFSETQRNKGNFPGRFSGRQFSNSRSEMNVSTLELGDSALYLCASSLAGQITDTQYFGPGTRLTVL.

There are many counts of this clonotype. The chain couples TRBV11-1 to TRBJ2-3, with D possibly matching TRBD2 (6 bases). The germline V gene has CDR1 SGHAT and CDR2 FQDESV (reference sequence). Trimming pared 5 bases from V and 5 bases from J, leaving 14 bases between. This CDR3 has 14 residues. The CDR3 spells CASSPRLDGDTQYF. The CDR3 DNA is TGTGCCAGCAGCCCTCGACTAGATGGAGATACGCAGTATTTT.

This clonotype was counted between two and nine times. The rearrangement joins TRBV12-3 or TRBV12-4 to TRBJ1-1; D is possibly TRBD1 (6 bases). V was pared by 7 bases and J by 10 bases, with 13 bases between. The CDR3 is made up of 11 amino acids. DNA for the CDR3: TGTGCCAGCACCGAACAGGGCAGAGCTTTCTTT. Translating it yields CASTEQGRAFF.

In its sample, this clonotype was seen once. A much larger clone differs by one base, so this may be a read error. The CDR3 sequence: CASSKGTPTPYEQYF. The DNA of the CDR3 is TGTGCCAGCAGTAAAGGTACCCCTACACCCTACGAGCAGTACTTC. The gene calls are TRBV28 and TRBJ2-7; D is undetermined. The V gene lost 5 bases and the J gene lost 2 bases, with 16 bases spanning the gap. This CDR3 contains 15 residues. From germline, CDR1 is MDHEN and CDR2 SYDVKM.